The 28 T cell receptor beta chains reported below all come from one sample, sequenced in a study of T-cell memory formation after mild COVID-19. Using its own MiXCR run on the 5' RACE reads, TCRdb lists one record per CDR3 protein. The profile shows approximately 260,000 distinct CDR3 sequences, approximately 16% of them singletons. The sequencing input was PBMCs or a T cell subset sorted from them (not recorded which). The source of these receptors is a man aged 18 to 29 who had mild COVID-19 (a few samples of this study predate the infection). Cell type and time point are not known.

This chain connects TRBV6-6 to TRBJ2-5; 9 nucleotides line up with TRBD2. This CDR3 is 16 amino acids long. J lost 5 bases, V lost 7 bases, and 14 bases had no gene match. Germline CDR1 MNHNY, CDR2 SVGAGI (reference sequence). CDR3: CASKLSGGLNGETQYF. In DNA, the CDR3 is TGTGCCAGCAAGTTAAGCGGGGGGCTAAATGGGGAGACCCAGTACTTC.

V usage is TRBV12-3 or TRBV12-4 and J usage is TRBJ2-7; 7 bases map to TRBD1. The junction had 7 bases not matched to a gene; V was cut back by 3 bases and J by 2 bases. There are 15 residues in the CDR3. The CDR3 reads CASSLARQGAYEQYF. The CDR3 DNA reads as TGTGCCAGCAGTTTGGCCCGTCAGGGGGCCTACGAGCAGTACTTC.

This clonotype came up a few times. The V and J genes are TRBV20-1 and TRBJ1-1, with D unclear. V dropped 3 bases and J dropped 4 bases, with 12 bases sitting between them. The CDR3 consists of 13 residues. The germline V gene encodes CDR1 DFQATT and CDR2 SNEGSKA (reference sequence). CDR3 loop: CSASGRRATEAFF. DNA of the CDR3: TGCAGTGCTAGCGGCAGAAGGGCCACTGAAGCTTTCTTT.

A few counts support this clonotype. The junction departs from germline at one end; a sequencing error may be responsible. The CDR3 DNA reads as TGCTCCAGCAGCTTTTGGACAGAGAACACTGAAGCTTTCTTT. It specifies CSSSFWTENTEAFF. The chain couples TRBV5-1 to TRBJ1-1; a possible D gene is TRBD1 (6 bases). The CDR3 is 14 residues long. The germline V gene has CDR1 SGHRS and CDR2 YFSETQ.

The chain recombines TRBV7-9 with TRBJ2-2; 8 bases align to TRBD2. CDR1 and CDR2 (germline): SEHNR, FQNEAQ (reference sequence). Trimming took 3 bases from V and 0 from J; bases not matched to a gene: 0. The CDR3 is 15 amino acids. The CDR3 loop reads CASSLGLANTGELFF. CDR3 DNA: TGTGCCAGCAGCTTGGGACTAGCGAACACCGGGGAGCTGTTTTTT.

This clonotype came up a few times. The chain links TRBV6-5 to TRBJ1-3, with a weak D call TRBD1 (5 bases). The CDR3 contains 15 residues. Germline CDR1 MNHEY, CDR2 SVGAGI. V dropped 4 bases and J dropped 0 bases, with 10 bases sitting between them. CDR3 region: CASSSYRFSGNTIYF. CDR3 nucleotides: TGTGCCAGCAGTTCGTACAGGTTCTCTGGAAACACCATATATTTT.

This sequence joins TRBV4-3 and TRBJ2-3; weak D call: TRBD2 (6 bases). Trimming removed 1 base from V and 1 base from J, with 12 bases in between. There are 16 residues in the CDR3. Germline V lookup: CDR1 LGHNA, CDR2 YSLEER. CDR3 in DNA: TGCGCCAGCAGCCAAGTCTCTGGGGAGGGCACAGATACGCAGTATTTT. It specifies CASSQVSGEGTDTQYF.

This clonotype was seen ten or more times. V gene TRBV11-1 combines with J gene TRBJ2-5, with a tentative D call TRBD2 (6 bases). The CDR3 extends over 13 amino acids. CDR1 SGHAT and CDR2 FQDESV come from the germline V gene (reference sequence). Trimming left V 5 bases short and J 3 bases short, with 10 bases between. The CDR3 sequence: CASSPGLEETQYF. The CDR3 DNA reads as TGTGCCAGCAGCCCGGGACTTGAAGAGACCCAGTACTTC.

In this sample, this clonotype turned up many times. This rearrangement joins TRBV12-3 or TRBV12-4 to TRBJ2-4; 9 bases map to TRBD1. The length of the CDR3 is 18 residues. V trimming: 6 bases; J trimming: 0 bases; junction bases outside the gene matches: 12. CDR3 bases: TGTGCCAGCAGCACCGGGACAGGGAGAAGGTTAGCCAAAAACATTCAGTACTTC. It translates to CASSTGTGRRLAKNIQYF.

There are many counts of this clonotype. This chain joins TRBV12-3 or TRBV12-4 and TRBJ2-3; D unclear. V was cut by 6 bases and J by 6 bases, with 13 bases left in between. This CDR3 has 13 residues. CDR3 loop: CASSFGLADTQYF. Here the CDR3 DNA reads TGTGCCAGCAGCTTCGGGCTTGCGGATACGCAGTATTTT.

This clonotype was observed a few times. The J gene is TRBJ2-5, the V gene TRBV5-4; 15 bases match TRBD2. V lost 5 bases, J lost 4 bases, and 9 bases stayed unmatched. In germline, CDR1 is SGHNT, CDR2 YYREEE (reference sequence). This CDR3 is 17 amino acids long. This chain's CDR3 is CASSYGTSGGKGETQYF. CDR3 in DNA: TGTGCCAGCAGTTATGGGACTAGCGGGGGGAAGGGAGAGACCCAGTACTTC. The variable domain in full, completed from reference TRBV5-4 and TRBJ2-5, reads ETGVTQSPTHLIKTRGQQVTLRCSSQSGHNTVSWYQQALGQGPQFIFQYYREEENGRGNFPPRFSGLQFPNYSSELNVNALELDDSALYLCASSYGTSGGKGETQYFGPGTRLLVL.

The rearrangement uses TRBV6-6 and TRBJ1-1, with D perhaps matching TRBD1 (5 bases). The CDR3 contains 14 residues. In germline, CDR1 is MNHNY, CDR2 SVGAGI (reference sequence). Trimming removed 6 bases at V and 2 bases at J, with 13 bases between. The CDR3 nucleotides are TGTGCCAGCAGGCTTTCCCGGGACAACACTGAAGCTTTCTTT. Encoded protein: CASRLSRDNTEAFF.

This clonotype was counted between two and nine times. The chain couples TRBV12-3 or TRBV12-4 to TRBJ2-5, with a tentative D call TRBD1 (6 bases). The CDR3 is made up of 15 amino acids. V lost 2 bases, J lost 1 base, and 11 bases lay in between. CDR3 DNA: TGTGCCAGCAGTTTATGGACAGTATCCCAAGAGACCCAGTACTTC. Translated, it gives CASSLWTVSQETQYF.

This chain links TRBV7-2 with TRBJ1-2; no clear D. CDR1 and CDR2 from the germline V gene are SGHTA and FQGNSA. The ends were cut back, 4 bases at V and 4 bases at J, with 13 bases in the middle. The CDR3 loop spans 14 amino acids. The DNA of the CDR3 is TGTGCCAGCAGCTCTCAGCCGATAGGCTATGGCTACACCTTC. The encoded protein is CASSSQPIGYGYTF.

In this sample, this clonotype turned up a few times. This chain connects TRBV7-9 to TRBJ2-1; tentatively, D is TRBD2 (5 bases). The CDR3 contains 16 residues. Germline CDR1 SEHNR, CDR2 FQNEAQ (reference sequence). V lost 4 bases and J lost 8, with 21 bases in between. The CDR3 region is CASSSARTRFRDEQFF. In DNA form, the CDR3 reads TGTGCCAGCAGCTCAGCCCGGACTCGATTTCGGGATGAGCAGTTCTTC.

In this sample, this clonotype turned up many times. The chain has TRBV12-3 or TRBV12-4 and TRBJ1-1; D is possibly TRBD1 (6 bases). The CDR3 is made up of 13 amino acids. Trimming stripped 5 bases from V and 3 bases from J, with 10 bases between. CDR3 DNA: TGTGCCAGCAGTCGGACAGCCTACACTGAAGCTTTCTTT. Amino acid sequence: CASSRTAYTEAFF.

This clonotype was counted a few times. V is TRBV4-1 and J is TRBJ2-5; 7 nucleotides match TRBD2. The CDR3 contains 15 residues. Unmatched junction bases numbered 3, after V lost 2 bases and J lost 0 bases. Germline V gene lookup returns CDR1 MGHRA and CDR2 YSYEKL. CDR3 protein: CASSQLGLDQETQYF. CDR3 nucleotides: TGCGCCAGCAGCCAATTAGGACTAGACCAAGAGACCCAGTACTTC.

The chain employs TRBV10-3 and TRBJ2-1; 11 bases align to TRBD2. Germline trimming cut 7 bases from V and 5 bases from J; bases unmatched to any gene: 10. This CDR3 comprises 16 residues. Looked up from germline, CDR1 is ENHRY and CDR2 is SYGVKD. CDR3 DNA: TGTGCCATCAATCGGAGACTAGCGGGGTCGAACAATGAGCAGTTCTTC. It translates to CAINRRLAGSNNEQFF.

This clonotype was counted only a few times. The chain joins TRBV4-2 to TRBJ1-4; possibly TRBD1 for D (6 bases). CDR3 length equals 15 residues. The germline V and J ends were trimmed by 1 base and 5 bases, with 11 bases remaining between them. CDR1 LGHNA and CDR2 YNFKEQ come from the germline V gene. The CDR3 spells CASSQVGGANEKLFF. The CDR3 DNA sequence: TGTGCCAGCAGCCAAGTGGGGGGGGCGAATGAAAAACTGTTTTTT.

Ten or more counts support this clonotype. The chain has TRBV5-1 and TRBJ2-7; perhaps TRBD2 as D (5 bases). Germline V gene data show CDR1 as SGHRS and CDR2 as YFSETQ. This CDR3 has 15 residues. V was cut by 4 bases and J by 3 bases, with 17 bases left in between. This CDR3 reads CASSHPWAGRYEQYF. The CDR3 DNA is TGCGCCAGCAGCCACCCATGGGCGGGCCGCTACGAGCAGTACTTC.

CDR3 coding DNA: TGTGCCACCAGTGATTCGGGGCGAACGGAGCCCCAGCATTTT. Protein product: CATSDSGRTEPQHF. The chain carries TRBV24-1 and TRBJ1-5; maybe TRBD1 (5 bases). V gave up 2 bases and J gave up 8 bases, with 12 bases separating them. Per germline, CDR1 KGHDR and CDR2 SFDVKD. This CDR3 has 14 amino acids.

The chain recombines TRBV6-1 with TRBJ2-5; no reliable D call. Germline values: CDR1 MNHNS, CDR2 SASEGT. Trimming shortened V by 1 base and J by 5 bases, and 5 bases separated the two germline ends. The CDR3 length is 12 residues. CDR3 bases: TGTGCCAGCAGTGAAGTTTATGAGACCCAGTACTTC. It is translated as CASSEVYETQYF.

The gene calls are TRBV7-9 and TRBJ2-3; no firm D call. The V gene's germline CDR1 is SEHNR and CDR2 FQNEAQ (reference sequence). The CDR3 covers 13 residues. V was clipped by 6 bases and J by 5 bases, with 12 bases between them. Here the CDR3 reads CASSTTGLDTQYF. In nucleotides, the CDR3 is TGTGCCAGCAGTACCACTGGTTTAGATACGCAGTATTTT.

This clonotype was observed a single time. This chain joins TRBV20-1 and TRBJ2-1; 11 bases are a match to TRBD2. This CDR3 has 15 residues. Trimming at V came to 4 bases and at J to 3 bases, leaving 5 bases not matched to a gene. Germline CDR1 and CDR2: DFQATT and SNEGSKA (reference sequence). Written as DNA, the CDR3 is TGCAGTGCTATAATCGGGACTAGCGGCTACAATGAGCAGTTCTTC. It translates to CSAIIGTSGYNEQFF.

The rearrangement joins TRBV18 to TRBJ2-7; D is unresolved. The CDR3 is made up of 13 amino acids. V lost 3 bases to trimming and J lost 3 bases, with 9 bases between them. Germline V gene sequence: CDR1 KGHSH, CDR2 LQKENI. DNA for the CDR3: TGTGCCAGCTCACCCGACGAGAACTACGAGCAGTACGTC. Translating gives CASSPDENYEQYV.

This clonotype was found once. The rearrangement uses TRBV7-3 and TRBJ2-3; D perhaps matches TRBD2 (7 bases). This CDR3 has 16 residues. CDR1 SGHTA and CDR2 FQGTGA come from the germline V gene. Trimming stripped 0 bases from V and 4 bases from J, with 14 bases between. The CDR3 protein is CASSLTTGRGADTQYF. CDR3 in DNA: TGTGCCAGCAGCTTAACGACAGGCCGGGGGGCAGATACGCAGTATTTT.

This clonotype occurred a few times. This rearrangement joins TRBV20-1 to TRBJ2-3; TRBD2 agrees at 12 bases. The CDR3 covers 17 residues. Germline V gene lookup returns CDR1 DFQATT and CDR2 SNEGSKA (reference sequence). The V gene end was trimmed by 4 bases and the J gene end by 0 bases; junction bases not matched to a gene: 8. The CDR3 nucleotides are TGCAGTGCTACCTGGACTAGCGGGGATTCTAGCACAGATACGCAGTATTTT. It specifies CSATWTSGDSSTDTQYF.

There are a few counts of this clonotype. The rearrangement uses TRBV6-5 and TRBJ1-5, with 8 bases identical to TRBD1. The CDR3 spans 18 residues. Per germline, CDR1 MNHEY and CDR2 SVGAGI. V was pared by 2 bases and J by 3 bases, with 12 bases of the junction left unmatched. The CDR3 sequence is CASSYAPPGQEYNQPQHF. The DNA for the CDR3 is TGTGCCAGCAGTTACGCCCCCCCGGGACAGGAGTACAATCAGCCCCAGCATTTT.